Shown below are 5 T cell receptor beta chains from a single sample sequenced in a study of blood T cell repertoires in COVID-19. The protocol was immunoSEQ multiplex PCR, while the TCRdb copy is restricted to in-frame clones and leaves out a portion. The table lists around 300,000 clones, roughly 86% of them singletons. The sequencing sample was made of PBMCs or T cells enriched from blood (not recorded which). All receptors come from a woman aged 25-40 years who had recovered from COVID-19.

There are a few counts of this clone. The rearrangement joins TRBV15 to TRBJ2-3; D gene unclear. CDR1 is LNHNV and CDR2 is YYDKDF in the germline V gene (reference sequence). V lost 0 bases and J lost 2, with 9 bases in between. The CDR3 sequence is 15 residues long. CDR3 sequence reads: CATSRDLKPTDTQYF. As DNA, the CDR3 is TGTGCCACCAGCAGAGATCTAAAGCCCACAGATACGCAGTATTTT.

The CDR3 DNA reads as TGTGCCAGCAGTTTAGTGGCAGGGCATGGCTACACCTTC. Residues: CASSLVAGHGYTF. This chain links TRBV12-3 or TRBV12-4 with TRBJ1-2, with a possible D match to TRBD1 (5 bases). The V end lost 1 base, the J end lost 6 bases, and 9 bases lay between the germline ends. The CDR3 is 13 amino acids.

The chain combines TRBV4-3 with TRBJ2-2, with 10 bases identical to TRBD2. Germline-derived CDR1 and CDR2 are LGHNA and YSLEER. The CDR3 runs to 18 residues. V shed 4 bases, J shed 7 bases, and the junction held 15 bases outside the gene matches. CDR3 coding DNA: TGCGCCAGCAGCCTTCTAAAGGCTAGCGGGAGCGTTATCGGGGAGCTGTTTTTT. It codes for CASSLLKASGSVIGELFF.

The chain couples TRBV20-1 to TRBJ1-1; D gene unclear. This CDR3 spans 14 amino acids. V lost 3 bases to trimming and J lost 1 base, with 12 bases between them. From germline, CDR1 is DFQATT and CDR2 SNEGSKA (reference sequence). This CDR3 reads CSASRRAANTEAFF. The CDR3 region has the DNA TGCAGTGCTAGTAGGCGGGCGGCGAACACTGAAGCTTTCTTT.

This clone was counted a single time. The chain links TRBV13 to TRBJ1-5; TRBD1 aligns across 7 bases. V gave up 5 bases and J gave up 5 bases; unmatched junction bases: 6. Germline loops: CDR1 PRHDT, CDR2 FYEKMQ (reference sequence). The CDR3 has 14 amino acids. The CDR3 sequence is CASSLRGVDQPQHF. In DNA form, the CDR3 reads TGTGCCAGCAGCCTCAGGGGGGTCGATCAGCCCCAGCATTTT. The whole variable domain, filled in from reference TRBV13 and TRBJ1-5, reads AAGVIQSPRHLIKEKRETATLKCYPIPRHDTVYWYQQGPGQDPQFLISFYEKMQSDKGSIPDRFSAQQFSDYHSELNMSSLELGDSALYFCASSLRGVDQPQHFGDGTRLSIL.